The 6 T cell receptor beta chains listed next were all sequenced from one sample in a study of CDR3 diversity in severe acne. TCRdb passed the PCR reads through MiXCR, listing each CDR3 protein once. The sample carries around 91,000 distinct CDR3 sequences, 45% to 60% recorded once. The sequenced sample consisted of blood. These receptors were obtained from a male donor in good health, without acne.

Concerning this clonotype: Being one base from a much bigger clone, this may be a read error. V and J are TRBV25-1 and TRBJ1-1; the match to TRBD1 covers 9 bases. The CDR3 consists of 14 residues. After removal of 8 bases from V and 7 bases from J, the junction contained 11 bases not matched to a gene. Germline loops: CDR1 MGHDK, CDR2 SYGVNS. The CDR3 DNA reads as TGTGCCAGCGGTCGAGACAGGGGGAGTGATGAAGCTTTCTTT. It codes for CASGRDRGSDEAFF.

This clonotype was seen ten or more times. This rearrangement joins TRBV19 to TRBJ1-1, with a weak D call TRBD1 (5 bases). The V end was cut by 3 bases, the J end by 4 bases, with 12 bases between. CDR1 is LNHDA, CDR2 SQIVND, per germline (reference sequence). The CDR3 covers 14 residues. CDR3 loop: CASSISGGSTEAFF. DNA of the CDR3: TGTGCCAGTAGTATTTCCGGGGGAAGCACTGAAGCTTTCTTT.

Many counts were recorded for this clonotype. The CDR3 coding sequence is TGTGCCAGCTCTCTTGGCGAGCCCTACGAGCAGTACTTC. Translation: CASSLGEPYEQYF. The chain employs TRBV18 and TRBJ2-7; D gene uncertain. The germline CDR1 and CDR2 sequences are KGHSH and LQKENI. CDR3 length equals 13 residues. V lost 6 bases to trimming and J lost 2 bases, with 11 bases between them.

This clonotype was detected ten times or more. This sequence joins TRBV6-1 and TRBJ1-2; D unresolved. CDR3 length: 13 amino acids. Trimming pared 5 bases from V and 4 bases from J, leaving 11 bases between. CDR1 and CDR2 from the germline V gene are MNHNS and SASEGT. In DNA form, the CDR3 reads TGTGCCAGCAGTCTATGGGCAACCTATGGCTACACCTTC. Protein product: CASSLWATYGYTF.

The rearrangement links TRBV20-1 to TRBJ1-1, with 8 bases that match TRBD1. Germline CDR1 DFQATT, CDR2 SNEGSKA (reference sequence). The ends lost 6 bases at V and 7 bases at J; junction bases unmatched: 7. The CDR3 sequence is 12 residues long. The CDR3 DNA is TGCAGTGCCACCGGACAGGGCAGTGAAGCTTTCTTT. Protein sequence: CSATGQGSEAFF.

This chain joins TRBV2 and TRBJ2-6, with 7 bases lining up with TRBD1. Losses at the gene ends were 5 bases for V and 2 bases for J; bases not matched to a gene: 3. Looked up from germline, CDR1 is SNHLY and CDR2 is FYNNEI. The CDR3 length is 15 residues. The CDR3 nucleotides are TGTGCCAGCAGTTTCGGACAGGCTGGGGCCAACGTCCTGACTTTC. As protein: CASSFGQAGANVLTF.